Shown below are 25 T cell receptor beta chains from a single sample sequenced in a study of identical twins. TCRdb ran MiXCR on the 5' RACE reads and lists one entry per CDR3 protein. The sample lists 450,000 to 600,000 distinct CDR3 sequences; about 22% were seen once. The data also belong to a second study, concerning yellow fever vaccine responses in identical twins.

The sample consisted of CD4+ T cells sorted from blood. The receptors shown here come from a woman between 18 and 29 years old in good health.

This clonotype was seen more than once but under ten times. The chain is built from TRBV7-9 and TRBJ2-2; 7 bases map to TRBD1. The CDR3 has 17 residues. Germline CDR1 SEHNR, CDR2 FQNEAQ (reference sequence). The trim removed 3 bases at V and 2 bases at J, leaving 9 bases unmatched. CDR3: CASSFGGTVTNTGELFF. CDR3 bases: TGTGCCAGCAGCTTTGGTGGGACAGTTACTAACACCGGGGAGCTGTTTTTT.

Only a few counts were recorded for this clonotype. CDR3 nucleotide sequence: TGTGCCAGCAGCTTAGGGGTAGCGGGAGGCGATGAGCAGTTCTTC. This codes for CASSLGVAGGDEQFF. The chain joins TRBV7-7 to TRBJ2-1; 10 positions match TRBD2. Looked up from germline, CDR1 is SSHAT and CDR2 is FNYEAQ (reference sequence). This CDR3 region has 15 residues. Unmatched junction bases numbered 5, after V lost 1 base and J lost 8 bases.

The DNA for the CDR3 is TGTGCCAGCAGCTTTCGGGTTTCCTCCGGGGAGCTGTTTTTT. It encodes CASSFRVSSGELFF. The chain couples TRBV7-2 to TRBJ2-2; D is undetermined. Trimming stripped 3 bases from V and 6 bases from J, with 11 bases between. The CDR3 runs 14 residues. Looked up from germline, CDR1 is SGHTA and CDR2 is FQGNSA.

This clonotype was counted between two and nine times. This chain links TRBV28 with TRBJ1-2; 7 bases map to TRBD1. J lost 8 bases, V lost 7 bases, and 10 bases had no gene match. Germline V gene lookup returns CDR1 MDHEN and CDR2 SYDVKM. This CDR3 comprises 13 residues. Written as DNA, the CDR3 is TGTGCCAGCAATAACAGGGGAAGAGAGGGCTACACCTTC. Translating it yields CASNNRGREGYTF.

This clonotype was observed a handful of times. This sequence joins TRBV12-3 or TRBV12-4 and TRBJ1-5, with D uncertain. The CDR3 consists of 14 residues. Deletions cut 5 bases from V and 6 bases from J, with 14 bases between. CDR3 DNA sequence: TGTGCCAGCAGTCTCCGACCGCCCCTTCAGCCCCAGCATTTT. Amino acid sequence: CASSLRPPLQPQHF.

This sequence joins TRBV6-5 and TRBJ1-6, with D hard to call. Germline V gene lookup returns CDR1 MNHEY and CDR2 SVGAGI. The ends were cut back, 0 bases at V and 6 bases at J, with 12 bases in the middle. The CDR3 spans 16 residues. CDR3: CASSYSSGTGNSPLHF. The CDR3 DNA reads as TGTGCCAGCAGTTACTCTTCGGGCACGGGTAATTCACCCCTCCACTTT.

This clonotype was observed a handful of times. The rearrangement uses TRBV15 and TRBJ1-4, with D possibly matching TRBD1 (6 bases). Germline CDR1 LNHNV, CDR2 YYDKDF (reference sequence). Trimming took 2 bases from V and 8 from J, leaving 9 bases between them. This CDR3 contains 13 residues. The CDR3 spells CATSRTGTEKLFF. In DNA form, the CDR3 reads TGTGCCACCAGCAGAACAGGGACGGAAAAACTGTTTTTT.

The V and J genes are TRBV7-3 and TRBJ2-1, with D unclear. This CDR3 has 14 residues. Germline V lookup: CDR1 SGHTA, CDR2 FQGTGA. V gave up 4 bases and J gave up 5 bases, with 12 bases separating them. The CDR3 nucleotides are TGTGCCAGCAGCTCCAGGTCCGGCGACAATGAGCAGTTCTTC. Its protein product is CASSSRSGDNEQFF.

The chain joins TRBV11-2 to TRBJ2-7, with D perhaps matching TRBD1 or TRBD2 (6 bases each). Germline lookup yields CDR1 SGHAT and CDR2 FQNNGV. The V and J ends lost 4 bases and 2 bases respectively, with 12 bases between them. This CDR3 comprises 14 residues. CDR3 residues: CASSSQRGAYEQYV. CDR3 sequence (DNA): TGTGCCAGCAGCTCACAGAGGGGGGCCTACGAGCAGTACGTC.

This clonotype was observed a few times. CDR3 amino acids: CASSQGRPTYNEQFF. The CDR3, as DNA: TGTGCCAGCAGTCAGGGTAGACCCACCTACAATGAGCAGTTCTTC. V gene TRBV27 combines with J gene TRBJ2-1; D might be TRBD1 (5 bases). The CDR3 is 15 residues long. Germline CDR1 MNHEY, CDR2 SMNVEV (reference sequence). V lost 5 bases and J lost 2, with 13 bases in between.

This clonotype turned up a few times. This rearrangement joins TRBV5-1 to TRBJ2-6; D call uncertain. The germline CDR1 and CDR2 sequences are SGHRS and YFSETQ. The CDR3 spans 17 residues. V lost 3 bases to trimming and J lost 1 base, with 14 bases between them. CDR3 DNA: TGCGCCAGCAGCTACCTCTACGCCTTATCTGGGGCCAACGTCCTGACTTTC. This gives the protein CASSYLYALSGANVLTF.

The chain joins TRBV20-1 to TRBJ2-1; TRBD2 matches 8 bases. J lost 6 bases, V lost 2 bases, and 6 bases had no gene match. Per germline, CDR1 DFQATT and CDR2 SNEGSKA (reference sequence). This CDR3 comprises 14 residues. CDR3: CSARTGTSGNEQFF. The CDR3 DNA follows: TGCAGTGCTAGAACCGGGACTAGTGGCAATGAGCAGTTCTTC.

There are many counts of this clonotype. This chain uses TRBV27 with TRBJ2-7, with D perhaps matching TRBD2 (6 bases). The germline V gene encodes CDR1 MNHEY and CDR2 SMNVEV (reference sequence). This CDR3 is built from 14 residues. V lost 5 bases, J lost 5 bases, and 16 bases lay in between. The CDR3 protein is CASSGLSSPHEQYF. The CDR3 DNA follows: TGTGCCAGCAGTGGACTATCCAGCCCCCACGAGCAGTACTTC.

This sequence joins TRBV12-3 or TRBV12-4 and TRBJ2-7, with 7 bases aligning to TRBD2. The CDR3 has 16 residues. V trimming: 3 bases; J trimming: 0 bases; junction bases outside the gene matches: 8. The DNA of the CDR3 is TGTGCCAGCAGTTTTGGGTCTAGCGGAAGCTCCTACGAGCAGTACTTC. Its translation is CASSFGSSGSSYEQYF.

This clonotype turned up a few times. The chain carries TRBV3-1 and TRBJ2-3; no definite D call. The CDR3 contains 13 residues. Germline V gives CDR1 LGHDT, CDR2 YNNKEL (reference sequence). Trimming took 3 bases from V and 4 from J, leaving 8 bases between them. CDR3 nucleotide sequence: TGTGCCAGCAGCCAGGGCCATGCAGATACGCAGTATTTT. Its protein product is CASSQGHADTQYF.

The rearrangement joins TRBV28 to TRBJ2-7; no clear D. The CDR3 totals 14 residues. Germline V lookup: CDR1 MDHEN, CDR2 SYDVKM. The V end lost 1 base, the J end lost 6 bases, and 13 bases lay between the germline ends. This chain's CDR3 is CASSLFLEATEQYF. The CDR3 bases are TGTGCCAGCAGTTTATTCCTAGAGGCAACCGAGCAGTACTTC.

This chain uses TRBV3-1 with TRBJ2-4, with D tentatively TRBD1 (6 bases). The germline CDR1 and CDR2 sequences are LGHDT and YNNKEL (reference sequence). This CDR3 contains 19 residues. Between the trimmed V and J ends, which lost 1 base and 1 base, there was a span of 20 bases. The CDR3 DNA follows: TGTGCCAGCAGCCAAGGAGTGGAACAGGGTGATTGGGCCAAAAACATTCAGTACTTC. It is translated as CASSQGVEQGDWAKNIQYF. The full variable domain, in which reference TRBV3-1 and TRBJ2-4 provide the parts outside the CDR3, is DTAVSQTPKYLVTQMGNDKSIKCEQNLGHDTMYWYKQDSKKFLKIMFSYNNKELIINETVPNRFSPKSPDKAHLNLHINSLELGDSAVYFCASSQGVEQGDWAKNIQYFGAGTRLSVL.

This sequence joins TRBV7-9 and TRBJ2-2; D is possibly TRBD1 (6 bases). Per the germline V gene, CDR1 is SEHNR and CDR2 is FQNEAQ (reference sequence). V was shortened by 5 bases and J by 6 bases, with 13 bases between the two germline ends. This CDR3 region has 14 residues. CDR3 sequence: CASSIMAGAGELFF. The CDR3 nucleotides are TGTGCCAGCAGCATCATGGCAGGGGCCGGGGAGCTGTTTTTT.

This clonotype was found a few times. This rearrangement joins TRBV20-1 to TRBJ2-1, with D hard to call. CDR3 length: 16 amino acids. V was shortened by 0 bases and J by 4 bases, with 16 bases between the two germline ends. Per germline, CDR1 DFQATT and CDR2 SNEGSKA (reference sequence). CDR3: CSARDQLGNVYNEQFF. CDR3 bases: TGCAGTGCTAGAGATCAATTAGGGAACGTATACAATGAGCAGTTCTTC.

V is TRBV5-6 and J is TRBJ2-2; 12 bases match TRBD2. V lost 4 bases, J lost 3 bases, and 7 bases stayed unmatched. The CDR3 has 17 residues. Germline CDR1 reads SGHDT; CDR2 reads YYEEEE. The CDR3 is CASSIQLAGGYTGELFF. Written as DNA, the CDR3 is TGTGCCAGCAGCATACAACTAGCGGGAGGATACACCGGGGAGCTGTTTTTT.

This clonotype turned up a few times. This chain connects TRBV20-1 to TRBJ1-1, with D unresolved. V was shortened by 0 bases and J by 1 base, with 6 bases between the two germline ends. CDR1 is DFQATT and CDR2 is SNEGSKA in the germline V gene (reference sequence). The CDR3 runs 13 residues. The CDR3 nucleotides are TGCAGTGCTAGAGATGCGGCGAACACTGAAGCTTTCTTT. It specifies CSARDAANTEAFF.

The J gene is TRBJ2-2, the V gene TRBV29-1; 7 nucleotides match TRBD1. Per the germline V gene, CDR1 is SQVTM and CDR2 is ANQGSEA. The ends lost 6 bases at V and 2 bases at J; junction bases unmatched: 6. The CDR3 extends over 14 amino acids. CDR3 sequence (DNA): TGCAGCGTGATCCGGGACAGTAACACCGGGGAGCTGTTTTTT. Translating it yields CSVIRDSNTGELFF.

The rearrangement joins TRBV5-1 to TRBJ2-1; TRBD2 agrees at 10 bases. CDR1 is SGHRS and CDR2 is YFSETQ in the germline V gene. This CDR3 has 16 residues. The trim removed 2 bases at V and 1 base at J, leaving 3 bases unmatched. CDR3 sequence: CASSLSGRVSYNEQFF. CDR3 DNA sequence: TGCGCCAGCAGCTTAAGCGGGAGGGTTTCCTACAATGAGCAGTTCTTC.

The V gene is TRBV5-5, the J gene TRBJ2-2, with a tentative D call TRBD2 (5 bases). The V end was cut by 5 bases, the J end by 7 bases, with 9 bases between. CDR1 is SGHKS and CDR2 is YYEKEE in the germline V gene (reference sequence). CDR3 length: 12 amino acids. The CDR3 DNA sequence: TGTGCCAGCAGGGCCCGGGGCGGGGAGCTGTTTTTT. Protein sequence: CASRARGGELFF.

This rearrangement joins TRBV12-3 or TRBV12-4 to TRBJ2-3, with 10 bases that match TRBD2. V lost 6 bases and J lost 3; bases outside the gene matches: 9. This CDR3 is 16 amino acids long. The CDR3 here is CASSSPTSGTTDTQYF. The CDR3 nucleotides read TGTGCCAGCAGCTCCCCAACTAGCGGGACAACAGATACGCAGTATTTT.